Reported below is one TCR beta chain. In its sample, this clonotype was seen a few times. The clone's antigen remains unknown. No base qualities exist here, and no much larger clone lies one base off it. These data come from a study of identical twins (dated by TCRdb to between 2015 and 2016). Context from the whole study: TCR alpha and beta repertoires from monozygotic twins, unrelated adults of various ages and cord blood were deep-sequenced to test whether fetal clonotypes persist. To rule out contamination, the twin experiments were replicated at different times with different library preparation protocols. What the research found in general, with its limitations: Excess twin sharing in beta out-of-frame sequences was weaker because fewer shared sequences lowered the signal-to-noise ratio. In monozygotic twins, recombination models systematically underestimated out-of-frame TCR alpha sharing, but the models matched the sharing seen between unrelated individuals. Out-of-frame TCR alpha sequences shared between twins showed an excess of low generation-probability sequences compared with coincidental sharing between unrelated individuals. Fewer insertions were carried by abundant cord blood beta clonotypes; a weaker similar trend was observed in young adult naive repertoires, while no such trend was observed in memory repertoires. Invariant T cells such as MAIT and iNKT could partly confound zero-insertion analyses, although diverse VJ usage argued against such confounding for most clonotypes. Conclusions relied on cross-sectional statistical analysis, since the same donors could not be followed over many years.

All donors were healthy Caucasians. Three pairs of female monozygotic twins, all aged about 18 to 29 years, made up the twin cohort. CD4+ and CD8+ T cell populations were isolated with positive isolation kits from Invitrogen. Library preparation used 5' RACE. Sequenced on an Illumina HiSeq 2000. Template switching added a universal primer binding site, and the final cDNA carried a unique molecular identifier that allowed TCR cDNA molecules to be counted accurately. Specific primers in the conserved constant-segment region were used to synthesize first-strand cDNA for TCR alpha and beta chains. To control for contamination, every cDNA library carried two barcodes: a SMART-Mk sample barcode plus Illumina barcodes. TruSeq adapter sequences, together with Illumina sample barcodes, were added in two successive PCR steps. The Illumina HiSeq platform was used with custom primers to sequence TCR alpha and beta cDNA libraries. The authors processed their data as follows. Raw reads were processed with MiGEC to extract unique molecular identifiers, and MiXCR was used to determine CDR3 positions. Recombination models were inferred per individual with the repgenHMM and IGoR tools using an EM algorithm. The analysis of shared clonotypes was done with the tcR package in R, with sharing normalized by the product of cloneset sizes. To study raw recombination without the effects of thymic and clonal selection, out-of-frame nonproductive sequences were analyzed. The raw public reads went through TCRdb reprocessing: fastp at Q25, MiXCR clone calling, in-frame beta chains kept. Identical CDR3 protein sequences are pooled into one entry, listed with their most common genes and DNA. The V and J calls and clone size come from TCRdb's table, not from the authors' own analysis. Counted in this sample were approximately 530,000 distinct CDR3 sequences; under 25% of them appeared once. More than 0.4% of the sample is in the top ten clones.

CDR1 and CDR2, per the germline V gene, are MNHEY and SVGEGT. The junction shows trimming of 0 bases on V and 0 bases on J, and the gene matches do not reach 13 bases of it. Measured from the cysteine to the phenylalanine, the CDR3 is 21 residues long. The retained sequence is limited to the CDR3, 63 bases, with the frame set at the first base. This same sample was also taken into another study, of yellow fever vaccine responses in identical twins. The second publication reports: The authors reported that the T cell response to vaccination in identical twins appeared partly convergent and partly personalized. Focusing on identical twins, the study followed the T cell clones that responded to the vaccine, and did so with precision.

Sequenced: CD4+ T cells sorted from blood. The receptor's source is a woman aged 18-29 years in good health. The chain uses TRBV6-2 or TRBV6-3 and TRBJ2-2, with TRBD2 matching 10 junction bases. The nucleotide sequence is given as TGTGCCAGCAGTTACTCGTTTTCTTTTCAGCGGGGGGGCTCGAACACCGGGGAGCTGTTTTTT. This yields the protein CASSYSFSFQRGGSNTGELFF.